This T cell receptor beta chain was observed in a study of T cell clusters in autoimmune cytopenias. TRB amplification used approximately 270 ng of peripheral blood genomic DNA. TRB rearrangements were amplified by touch-down multiplex PCR with mixed TRB-A/B primers. TCRdb reanalyzed the multiplex PCR reads, giving one entry per CDR3 protein sequence and no DNA. The sample totals 5,500 to 8,000 distinct CDR3 sequences; its top ten clones hold roughly 9.9%. Measured by frequency, this clonotype is medium-sized (0.01 to 0.1%). This CDR3 comprises 15 residues. The germline gives CDR1 SGHKS, CDR2 YYEKEE (reference sequence). These data also formed part of another study, on T cell repertoires in aging, cancer and after chemotherapy. That publication notes: Over several months to years, re-sampled healthy donor repertoires clearly shared clones. In each cancer cohort, median generation probability increased across chemotherapy, suggesting thymic output rebounded. Immunological memory after chemotherapy cannot be judged from the repertoire data.

This TCR was recovered from a human donor in good health. Source material: peripheral blood. The chain has TRBV5-5 and TRBJ2-1; the D gene TCRdb calls, TRBD1, cannot be checked with no DNA. CDR3 amino acids: CASSLLGTGVNEQFF.